The text below deals with one TCR beta chain. Its antigen is unidentified. The sample comes from a study of blood T cells in healthy people across ages. Drawing of peripheral blood yielded about 10 milliliters from each donor. Notes on the study in general: Measured against age, TCR beta diversity per million T cells decreased in a roughly linear manner.

V dropped 4 bases and J dropped 4; count of bases not matched to a gene: 4. This CDR3 contains 13 residues. Germline lookup yields CDR1 DFQATT and CDR2 SNEGSKA (reference sequence). Alongside a J-beta primer mix, a sample-barcoded 5' primer served in a second PCR lasting roughly 7 to 12 cycles. TCRdb used MiXCR to reprocess the 5' RACE reads, holding one entry per CDR3 protein. The data contain 980,000 or so distinct CDR3 sequences, under 50% of them singletons. The rearrangement uses TRBV20-1 and TRBJ2-3, with TRBD1 matching over 8 bases. The origin of this receptor is a young man in good health. Sequenced material: blood. This chain's CDR3 is CSAIGQGPDTQYF. For the CDR3, the DNA is TGCAGTGCTATAGGACAGGGCCCAGATACGCAGTATTTT.